What follows describes a single T cell receptor (beta chain). The target antigen is unknown. No treatment of any kind had been given to any patient before thyroid surgery. These data belong to a study of metastatic and nonmetastatic thyroid tumors. Study in general: Repertoire data that came from the blood and tumor or nodule tissue of malignant and benign thyroid patients were compared.

The germline V gene has CDR1 SEHNR and CDR2 FQNEAQ (reference sequence). CDR3 size: 15 residues. Trimming at V came to 6 bases and at J to 6 bases, leaving 7 bases not matched to a gene. Study-wide points: According to reports, the diversity of TCR beta was significantly higher in malignant thyroid tumors than in benign nodules, and this held in both blood and tumor samples.

In the original analysis: A distant-metastasis classifier for papillary thyroid cancer was built using CDR3 differences across clinicopathological groups. TCRdb re-called the PCR reads through MiXCR. The authors' filters were not applied to this entry. Among 3,600 or so clones, less than 45% were seen once, and the ten largest hold approximately 31%. The receptor was derived from a male donor with papillary thyroid cancer or a benign thyroid nodule (not recorded which). Some clones in this sample may be carry-over from other donors' samples. Sequencing used adjacent normal tissue. The chain carries TRBV7-9 and TRBJ2-2, with 10 bases fitting TRBD1. The CDR3 coding sequence is TGTGCCAGCAGACCCAGACAGGGGGCGTCCGGGGAGCTGTTTTTT. It translates to CASRPRQGASGELFF.